This paragraph covers one T cell receptor beta chain sequence. Its target is not known. The sample belongs to a study of blood T cells in healthy people across ages. This CDR3 has 14 residues. Germline V gives CDR1 SGHTA, CDR2 FQGNSA. Trimming took 4 bases from V and 5 from J, leaving 12 bases between them. Study results and limitations: TCR beta diversity per million T cells fell roughly linearly with age. Percentage of naive T cells showed a strong correlation with TCR beta diversity. Bulk PBMC profiling left naive and antigen-experienced comparisons inconclusive.

A second PCR of roughly 7 to 11 cycles used a sample-barcoded 5' primer and a J-beta primer mix. In TCRdb, the 5' RACE reads were re-called with MiXCR into one record per CDR3 protein. The table shows about 1.5 million distinct CDR3 sequences, with approximately 43% occurring only once. Total RNA, at least 5.5 micrograms per sample, was extracted from PBMCs. Material: blood. This TCR was sampled from a woman between 18 and 29 years old in good health. This rearrangement joins TRBV7-2 to TRBJ2-1; D ambiguous. The CDR3 DNA reads TGTGCCAGCAGCTCCTCTCGATCTAACAATGAGCAGTTCTTC. Translating it yields CASSSSRSNNEQFF. Variable domain in full (rest from reference TRBV7-2 and TRBJ2-1): GAGVSQSPSNKVTEKGKDVELRCDPISGHTALYWYRQSLGQGLEFLIYFQGNSAPDKSGLPSDRFSAERTGGSVSTLTIQRTQQEDSAVYLCASSSSRSNNEQFFGPGTRLTVL.